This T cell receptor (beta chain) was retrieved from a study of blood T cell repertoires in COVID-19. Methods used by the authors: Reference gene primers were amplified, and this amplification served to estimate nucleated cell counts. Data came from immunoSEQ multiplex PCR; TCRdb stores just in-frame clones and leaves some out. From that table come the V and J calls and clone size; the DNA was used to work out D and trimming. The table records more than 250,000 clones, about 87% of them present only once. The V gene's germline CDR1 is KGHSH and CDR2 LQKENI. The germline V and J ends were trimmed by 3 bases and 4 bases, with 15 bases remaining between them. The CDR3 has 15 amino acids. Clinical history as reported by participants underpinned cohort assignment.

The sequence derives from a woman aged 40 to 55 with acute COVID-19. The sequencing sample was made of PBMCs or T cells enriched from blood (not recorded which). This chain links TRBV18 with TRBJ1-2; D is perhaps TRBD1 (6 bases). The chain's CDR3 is CASSPTTGRVYGYTF. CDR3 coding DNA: TGTGCCAGCTCACCCACGACAGGCCGAGTCTATGGCTACACCTTC.